This T cell receptor (beta chain) was sequenced during a study of OX40 agonist ivuxolimab in advanced cancers. Study as a whole: Dosing consisted of intravenous ivuxolimab at 0.01 to 10 mg/kg every 2 weeks. General study findings and limits: With doses of 0.1 to 3.0 mg/kg, CD4+ and CD8+ blood T cells had undergone clonal expansion by week 6. Relatively little clonal expansion, among the lowest observed, appeared in partial responders at 0.1-3.0 mg/kg. Antigen targets of the expanded peripheral T cells went undetermined.

With respect to this clone: Its specificity is unknown.

The germline CDR1 and CDR2 sequences are MNHEY and SVGAGI. The CDR3 sequence is 13 residues long. J lost 5 bases, V lost 7 bases, and 7 bases had no gene match. Profiling relied on immunoSEQ multiplex PCR, and the TCRdb table lists in-frame clones only, not all of them. The sample includes some 70,000 clones, approximately 90% of them seen just once. The material sequenced was CD4+ or CD8+ T cells sorted from blood, taken in a trial of the OX40 agonist ivuxolimab. The clonotype originates from an adult with an advanced solid tumor such as melanoma, head and neck, liver or kidney cancer. V and J are TRBV6-5 and TRBJ1-1, with TRBD1 matching 7 bases. The CDR3 loop is CASIPTGWTEAFF. CDR3 sequence (DNA): TGTGCCAGCATCCCGACAGGGTGGACTGAAGCTTTCTTT.